These 3 T cell receptor beta chains came from one sample sequenced in a study of T cell repertoires in cytomegalovirus infection. The antigens for these receptors are not known. TCRdb re-derived calls from the reads in MiXCR, one entry per CDR3 protein. This sample carries 86,000 or so distinct CDR3 sequences, about 24% of them seen once, and the ten largest clones take roughly 45%. The source was CD8+ T cells from cultured PBMCs, collected from culture after CMV antigen stimulation. These receptors originate from a human donor in good health (CMV status not recorded). Some clones in this sample may be carry-over from other donors' samples.

This rearrangement joins TRBV6-1 to TRBJ2-7, with TRBD1 as a possible D gene (6 bases). Trimming removed 8 bases at V and 2 bases at J, with 22 bases between. The CDR3 is made up of 16 amino acids. Germline CDR1 reads MNHNS; CDR2 reads SASEGT. DNA of the CDR3: TGTGCCAGCTCCCCTTCGGAGGACAGACCCACCTACGAGCAGTACTTC. It specifies CASSPSEDRPTYEQYF.

This sequence joins TRBV4-1 and TRBJ1-4; no clear D. V dropped 0 bases and J dropped 0 bases, with 14 bases sitting between them. Germline CDR1 MGHRA, CDR2 YSYEKL. The CDR3 covers 18 residues. The CDR3 loop is CASSQEAGLPATNEKLFF. The DNA of the CDR3 is TGCGCCAGCAGCCAAGAGGCCGGTTTGCCTGCAACTAATGAAAAACTGTTTTTT.

This clonotype is labeled medium-sized. This rearrangement joins TRBV6-5 to TRBJ1-1, with 7 bases identical to TRBD1. There are 15 residues in the CDR3. CDR1 MNHEY and CDR2 SVGAGI come from the germline V gene. V dropped 2 bases and J dropped 1; count of bases not matched to a gene: 4. The CDR3 DNA follows: TGTGCCAGCAGTTACGGGGCAGGGGGGAACACTGAAGCTTTCTTT. Its protein is CASSYGAGGNTEAFF.